These T cell receptor beta chains were read from a single sample in a study of blood T cell repertoires in COVID-19. Repertoires were generated with immunoSEQ multiplex PCR, while TCRdb's copy carries only in-frame clones and drops some. In the table there are under 350,000 clones, more than 85% of which are singletons. Sample: peripheral blood. The receptor set was obtained from a man in his forties with acute or convalescent COVID-19. CDR3s include the opening cysteine and the closing phenylalanine or tryptophan. The D gene is left open where the match is weak. Clone size is shown for a subset of rows, as once, few, many or a class of expanded clone.

J | size | V | D | CDR3 | DNA
TRBJ2-7 | NA | TRBV7-8 | NA | CASRQSYEQYF | TGTGCCAGCAGACAGTCCTACGAGCAGTACTTC
TRBJ1-2 | NA | TRBV3-1/TRBV3-2 | TRBD1 | CASSQEGDRVNYGYTF | TGTGCCAGCAGCCAAGAGGGAGACAGGGTTAACTATGGCTACACCTTC
TRBJ2-3 | NA | TRBV4-1 | TRBD2 | CASSQGGTSGGELDTQYF | TGCGCCAGCAGCCAAGGCGGGACTAGCGGGGGGGAGCTTGATACGCAGTATTTT
TRBJ2-2 | NA | TRBV2 | NA | CASSPSAGELFF | TGTGCCAGCAGTCCCAGCGCCGGGGAGCTGTTTTTT
TRBJ1-6 | NA | TRBV2 | NA | CASSAQGPDNSPLHF | TGTGCCAGCAGTGCTCAGGGCCCTGATAATTCACCCCTCCACTTT
TRBJ2-3 | NA | TRBV5-4 | TRBD1 | CASREGTGTDTQYF | TGTGCCAGCAGAGAAGGGACAGGAACGGATACGCAGTATTTT
TRBJ2-3 | NA | TRBV5-1 | NA | CASSMGVSTDTQYF | TGCGCCAGCAGCATGGGCGTAAGCACAGATACGCAGTATTTT
TRBJ1-6 | NA | TRBV19 | NA | CASSISGWSPLHF | TGTGCCAGTAGTATATCGGGGTGGTCACCCCTCCACTTT
TRBJ2-7 | once | TRBV3-1/TRBV3-2 | NA | CASSPTGGPQYEQYF | TGTGCCAGCAGCCCCACGGGGGGCCCGCAGTACGAGCAGTACTTC
TRBJ1-5 | NA | TRBV19 | NA | CASSISQGKENQPQHF | TGTGCCAGTAGTATTTCGCAGGGCAAAGAGAATCAGCCCCAGCATTTT
TRBJ2-1 | NA | TRBV11-3 | TRBD2 | CASSTLGTSGFEEQFF | TGTGCCAGCAGCACACTCGGGACTAGCGGATTTGAAGAGCAGTTCTTC
TRBJ1-4 | NA | TRBV7-8 | TRBD1 | CASSRGTGLNEKLFF | TGTGCCAGCAGCCGAGGGACAGGCCTTAATGAAAAACTGTTTTTT
TRBJ2-3 | NA | TRBV5-1 | NA | CASSSETVLGTDTQYF | TGCGCCAGCAGCTCCGAGACTGTTTTAGGCACAGATACGCAGTATTTT